This TCR beta chain was retrieved from a study of blood T cell repertoires in COVID-19. Source study methods: Reference gene primer amplification yielded estimated nucleated cell counts. Assay used: immunoSEQ multiplex PCR; TCRdb lists only in-frame clones, some missing. V, J and clone size reflect that table, while D and trimming were determined from the DNA. The top ten clones hold 4.5% to 5.5% of a sample with 55,000 to 90,000 clones, approximately 83% of them seen once. This clone appeared once. V lost 2 bases, J lost 1 base, and 11 bases lay in between. The CDR3 extends over 15 amino acids. CDR1 and CDR2 from the germline V gene are KGHSH and LQKENI.

Sequenced material: peripheral blood. This chain uses TRBV18 with TRBJ1-1; D possibly corresponds to TRBD1 (5 bases). The receptor's source is a woman in her sixties or seventies with acute or convalescent COVID-19. CDR3 loop: CASSPIRAENTEAFF. The CDR3 DNA reads as TGTGCCAGCTCACCAATCAGGGCGGAGAACACTGAAGCTTTCTTT.